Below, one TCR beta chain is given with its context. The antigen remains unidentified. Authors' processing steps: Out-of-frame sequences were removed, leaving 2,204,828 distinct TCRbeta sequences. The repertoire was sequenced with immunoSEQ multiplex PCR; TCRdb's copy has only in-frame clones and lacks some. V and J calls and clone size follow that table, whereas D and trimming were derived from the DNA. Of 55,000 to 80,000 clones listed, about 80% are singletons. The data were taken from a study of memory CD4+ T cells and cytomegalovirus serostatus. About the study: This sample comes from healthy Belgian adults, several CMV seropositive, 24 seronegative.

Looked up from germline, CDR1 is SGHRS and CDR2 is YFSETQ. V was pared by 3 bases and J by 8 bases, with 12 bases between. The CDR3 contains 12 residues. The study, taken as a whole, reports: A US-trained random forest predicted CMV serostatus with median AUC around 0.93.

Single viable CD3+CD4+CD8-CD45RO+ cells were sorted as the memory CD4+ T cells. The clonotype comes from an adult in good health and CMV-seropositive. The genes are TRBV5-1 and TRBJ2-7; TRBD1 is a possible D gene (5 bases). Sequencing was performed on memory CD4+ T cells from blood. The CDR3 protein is CASSSPTDKQYF. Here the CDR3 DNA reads TGCGCCAGCAGCTCCCCGACGGACAAGCAGTACTTC. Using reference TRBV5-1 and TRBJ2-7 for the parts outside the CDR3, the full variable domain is KAGVTQTPRYLIKTRGQQVTLSCSPISGHRSVSWYQQTPGQGLQFLFEYFSETQRNKGNFPGRFSGRQFSNSRSEMNVSTLELGDSALYLCASSSPTDKQYFGPGTRLTVT.